This TCR beta chain is from a study of regulatory T cells in long-lasting Graves disease. The V and J ends lost 1 base and 4 bases, in that order; junction bases with no gene match: 1. This CDR3 is 14 amino acids long. For TCR beta, libraries came from iRepertoire HTBI primers and Arm-PCR of CDR3 regions. TCRdb analysed the multiplex PCR reads with MiXCR anew, one entry per CDR3 protein. The sample has about 470,000 distinct CDR3 sequences, around a fifth seen once. Described time point: persistent/refractory GD, antithyroid drugs over 5 years with positive TRAb. TCR sequences were obtained from RNA taken from PBMCs.

This clonotype was sampled from a female donor with Graves disease. The sequencing used peripheral blood mononuclear cells (PBMCs), collected when the disease was refractory, from a patient treated with antithyroid drugs. The genes are TRBV12-3 or TRBV12-4 and TRBJ2-1, with 7 bases fitting TRBD1. CDR3 sequence (DNA): TGTGCCAGCAGTTTAGAGACAGGGTACAATGAGCAGTTCTTC. This encodes CASSLETGYNEQFF.